This paragraph covers one TCR beta chain sequence. This record belongs to a study of cytomegalovirus exposure and HLA in healthy donors. Trimming removed 4 bases at V and 3 bases at J, with 17 bases between. Per germline, CDR1 SEHNR and CDR2 FQNEAQ (reference sequence). The CDR3 contains 16 residues. The PCR employed 60 Vbeta primers together with 13 Jbeta primers. Here immunoSEQ multiplex PCR was the method, and the copy in TCRdb shows in-frame clones only, minus some. The top ten hold around 13% of the sample, which has 150,000 or so clones, around three quarters seen once. Sequencing was carried out using PBMCs. The TCR sequence derives from a man between 40 and 49 years old in good health and CMV-seropositive. This rearrangement joins TRBV7-9 to TRBJ2-3, with D perhaps matching TRBD2 (5 bases). The CDR3: CASSSRLSPGTDTQYF. The CDR3 region has the DNA TGTGCCAGCAGCTCCAGACTATCCCCGGGGACAGATACGCAGTATTTT.